These 16 T cell receptor beta chains originate from one sample sequenced in a study of blood T cell repertoires in COVID-19. Assay used: immunoSEQ multiplex PCR; TCRdb lists only in-frame clones, some missing. Of 150,000 to 200,000 clones detected, 60% to 80% appear once; the ten largest clones hold about 26%. The sample was peripheral blood. These receptor sequences come from a woman in her seventies with acute or convalescent COVID-19.

The chain employs TRBV5-6 and TRBJ1-5; unclear D gene. The CDR3 covers 14 residues. Germline CDR1 SGHDT, CDR2 YYEEEE. V was shortened by 0 bases and J by 9 bases, with 13 bases between the two germline ends. CDR3 loop: CASSLAGRLRPQHF. The CDR3 nucleotides read TGTGCCAGCAGCTTGGCTGGCAGGTTAAGGCCCCAGCATTTT.

CDR3 coding DNA: TGTGCCAGCACAGGGCTCACTGAAGCTTTCTTT. It yields the protein CASTGLTEAFF. The chain joins TRBV6-6 to TRBJ1-1; possibly TRBD1 for D (5 bases). Germline V CDR1 and CDR2: MNHNY, SVGAGI (reference sequence). This CDR3 spans 11 amino acids. The ends were cut back, 7 bases at V and 4 bases at J, with 7 bases in the middle.

The CDR3 spells CASSLGGSNTEAFF. CDR3 in DNA: TGTGCCAGCAGCCTGGGGGGATCGAACACTGAAGCTTTCTTT. This chain joins TRBV7-9 and TRBJ1-1, with D possibly matching TRBD1 (5 bases). V was cut by 5 bases and J by 1 base, with 11 bases left in between. This CDR3 contains 14 residues. CDR1 is SEHNR, CDR2 FQNEAQ, per germline (reference sequence).

This chain joins TRBV12-3 or TRBV12-4 and TRBJ1-2; D is unclear. Trimming removed 1 base at V and 4 bases at J, with 7 bases between. The CDR3 is made up of 13 amino acids. CDR3 bases: TGTGCCAGCAGTTTAGGGGCCACCTATGGCTACACCTTC. It specifies CASSLGATYGYTF.

Only one count was recorded for this clone. The chain carries TRBV5-4 and TRBJ2-3; D is perhaps TRBD1 (5 bases). The CDR3 is 15 residues long. Germline loops: CDR1 SGHNT, CDR2 YYREEE (reference sequence). The V gene lost 4 bases and the J gene lost 5 bases, with 17 bases spanning the gap. CDR3 loop: CASSAARQGLDTQYF. For the CDR3, the DNA is TGTGCCAGCAGCGCGGCCCGGCAGGGTTTAGATACGCAGTATTTT. Combining the CDR3 with reference TRBV5-4 and TRBJ2-3 gives the whole variable domain ETGVTQSPTHLIKTRGQQVTLRCSSQSGHNTVSWYQQALGQGPQFIFQYYREEENGRGNFPPRFSGLQFPNYSSELNVNALELDDSALYLCASSAARQGLDTQYFGPGTRLTVL.

CDR3 sequence (DNA): TGTGCCAGCAGTCCCCAGCGGGGGGACAATGAGCAGTTCTTC. Its protein product is CASSPQRGDNEQFF. The chain recombines TRBV27 with TRBJ2-1, with TRBD2 matching over 9 bases. This CDR3 region has 14 residues. Germline-derived CDR1 and CDR2 are MNHEY and SMNVEV (reference sequence). The trim removed 5 bases at V and 5 bases at J, leaving 4 bases unmatched.

The V call is TRBV12-5, the J call TRBJ2-5, with TRBD1 matching over 8 bases. With 1 base clipped from V and 4 bases from J, the junction kept 14 bases outside the gene matches. Germline V gene data show CDR1 as LGHNT and CDR2 as FRNRAP. The CDR3 runs to 18 residues. CDR3 coding DNA: TGTGCTAGTGGTTTGGAGACGACGGGACAGGCCCAATCAGAGACCCAGTACTTC. It is translated as CASGLETTGQAQSETQYF. The full variable domain, its missing parts supplied by reference TRBV12-5 and TRBJ2-5, is DARVTQTPRHKVTEMGQEVTMRCQPILGHNTVFWYRQTMMQGLELLAYFRNRAPLDDSGMPKDRFSAEMPDATLATLKIQPSEPRDSAVYFCASGLETTGQAQSETQYFGPGTRLLVL.

The rearrangement joins TRBV6-5 to TRBJ1-4; a weak D match, TRBD1 (5 bases). V was shortened by 6 bases and J by 10 bases, with 18 bases between the two germline ends. From germline, CDR1 is MNHEY and CDR2 SVGAGI. This CDR3 contains 14 residues. The CDR3 DNA reads TGTGCCAGCAGGACCGGGACTGGGGAAGCAAAACTGTTTTTT. Its translation: CASRTGTGEAKLFF.

This clone was detected a few times. V usage is TRBV5-1 and J usage is TRBJ2-3; D gene ambiguous. The CDR3 is made up of 15 amino acids. V shed 4 bases and J shed 0 bases, with 12 bases lying between them. Per the germline V gene, CDR1 is SGHRS and CDR2 is YFSETQ. This chain's CDR3 is CASSPQPGSTDTQYF. For the CDR3, the DNA is TGCGCCAGCAGCCCCCAACCAGGAAGCACAGATACGCAGTATTTT.

The genes are TRBV3-1 (or the pseudogene TRBV3-2) and TRBJ1-2, with TRBD1 matching 7 bases. The germline V gene has CDR1 LGHDT and CDR2 YNNKEL (reference sequence). CDR3 length equals 17 residues. J gave up 7 bases and V 5 bases, and 19 bases lay outside the gene matches. The CDR3 region is CASSGSGTVELDSGYTF. CDR3 DNA sequence: TGTGCCAGCAGCGGATCCGGGACAGTGGAATTAGACAGTGGCTACACCTTC.

This clone was picked up a small number of times. This chain uses TRBV5-5 with TRBJ2-5; 9 bases line up with TRBD1. Germline CDR1 reads SGHKS; CDR2 reads YYEKEE (reference sequence). The CDR3 consists of 17 residues. V trimming: 3 bases; J trimming: 5 bases; junction bases outside the gene matches: 14. DNA of the CDR3: TGTGCCAGCAGCTGGGACCGGGACAGGGTAGAGGGCGAGACCCAGTACTTC. Its translation is CASSWDRDRVEGETQYF.

This rearrangement joins TRBV29-1 to TRBJ1-2, with D perhaps matching TRBD1 (6 bases). V shed 4 bases and J shed 6 bases, with 9 bases lying between them. Per the germline V gene, CDR1 is SQVTM and CDR2 is ANQGSEA. This CDR3 comprises 11 residues. CDR3 nucleotides: TGCAGCGTTGGACAGGTAGATGGCTACACCTTC. It yields the protein CSVGQVDGYTF.

This clone has only one observation. The gene calls are TRBV5-8 and TRBJ1-2, with 7 bases lining up with TRBD1. From germline, CDR1 is SGHTS and CDR2 YDEGEE. The CDR3 sequence is 16 residues long. V lost 0 bases and J lost 2; bases outside the gene matches: 7. CDR3 protein: CASSLAGWGQNYGYTF. In DNA, the CDR3 is TGTGCCAGCAGCTTGGCCGGGTGGGGACAGAACTATGGCTACACCTTC.

The chain is built from TRBV3-1 (or the pseudogene TRBV3-2) and TRBJ2-7; 10 nucleotides agree with TRBD1. In germline, CDR1 is LGHDT, CDR2 YNNKEL (reference sequence). The CDR3 is made up of 15 amino acids. Trimming removed 6 bases from V and 5 bases from J; junction bases left unmatched: 10. The CDR3 bases are TGTGCCAGCAGTCGTTTTTGGACAGGGGGTAACGAGCAGTACTTC. Protein sequence: CASSRFWTGGNEQYF.

The V and J genes are TRBV7-9 and TRBJ2-7; perhaps TRBD2 as D (5 bases). The V and J ends lost 4 bases and 6 bases respectively, with 13 bases between them. Germline CDR1 SEHNR, CDR2 FQNEAQ (reference sequence). The CDR3 contains 13 residues. The CDR3 here is CASSSPPGVEQYF. The CDR3 nucleotides read TGTGCCAGCAGCTCACCCCCCGGGGTCGAGCAGTACTTC.

The chain has TRBV6-6 and TRBJ2-5; possible D gene TRBD1, 6 bases. Germline loops: CDR1 MNHNY, CDR2 SVGAGI (reference sequence). The V end lost 5 bases, the J end lost 3 bases, and 16 bases lay between the germline ends. This CDR3 is built from 15 residues. The CDR3 loop is CASSRSLGGEETQYF. For the CDR3, the DNA is TGTGCCAGCAGTCGATCTTTAGGGGGAGAAGAGACCCAGTACTTC.